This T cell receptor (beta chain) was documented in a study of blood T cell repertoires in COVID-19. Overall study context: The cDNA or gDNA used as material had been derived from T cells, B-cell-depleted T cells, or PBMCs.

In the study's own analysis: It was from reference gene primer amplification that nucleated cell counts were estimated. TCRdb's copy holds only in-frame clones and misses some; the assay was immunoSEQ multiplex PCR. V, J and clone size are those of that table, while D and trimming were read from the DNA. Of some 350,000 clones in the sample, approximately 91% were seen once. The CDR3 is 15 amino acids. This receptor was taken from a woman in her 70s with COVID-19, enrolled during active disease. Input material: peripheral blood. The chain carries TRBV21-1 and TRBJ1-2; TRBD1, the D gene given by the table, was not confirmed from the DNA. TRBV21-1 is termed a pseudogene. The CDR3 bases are TGTGCCAGCAGCACGGGCCGGGACAGACTATATGGCTACACCTTC. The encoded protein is CASSTGRDRLYGYTF.